This T cell receptor beta chain was obtained from a study of response to subunit inactivated influenza vaccine. Germline CDR1 reads DFQATT; CDR2 reads SNEGSKA (reference sequence). Trimming stripped 0 bases from V and 6 bases from J, with 8 bases between. There are 12 residues in the CDR3. On this clonotype itself: What it recognizes is unknown.

TCRdb independently ran MiXCR on the RT-PCR reads; one entry per CDR3 protein. The table has roughly 710,000 distinct CDR3 sequences, 14% seen once. Overall study findings and caveats: Authors suggested that a seasonal influenza vaccination recruits few new T cells each time.

The specimen was PBMCs from blood, collected 14 to 15 days before vaccination. The chain joins TRBV20-1 to TRBJ1-2; D remains ambiguous. The receptor was derived from a man aged 45-60 years who received an inactivated influenza vaccine. CDR3 protein: CSARDGPDGYTF. The CDR3, as DNA: TGCAGTGCTAGAGATGGTCCCGATGGCTACACCTTC.